Shown below are 18 T cell receptor beta chains from a single sample sequenced in a study of shared clonotypes between healthy human individuals. The table came from immunoSEQ multiplex PCR; TCRdb's copy has only in-frame clones and leaves some out. This sample has under 2.5 million clones, with 92% found just once. Sequenced material: naive CD4+ T cells from PBMCs. Subset denoted: CD45RA+ positively selected. Every receptor here comes from a man in his late teens or twenties in good health. Some clones in this sample may be carry-over from other donors' samples.

The chain employs TRBV4-1 and TRBJ1-5; 7 bases are a match to TRBD1. V lost 3 bases to trimming and J lost 4 bases; unmatched junction nucleotides: 6. In germline, CDR1 is MGHRA, CDR2 YSYEKL. The CDR3 has 15 amino acids. The CDR3 region has the DNA TGCGCCAGCAGCCAGCGGGACAGCTTTAATCAGCCCCAGCATTTT. Translation: CASSQRDSFNQPQHF.

The J gene is TRBJ2-1, the V gene TRBV6-6; a weak D match, TRBD2 (6 bases). The CDR3 contains 14 residues. CDR1 and CDR2 (germline): MNHNY, SVGAGI (reference sequence). V dropped 2 bases and J dropped 5 bases, with 10 bases sitting between them. The CDR3 DNA follows: TGTGCCAGCAGTTACGAGCGGGCACACAATGAGCAGTTCTTC. It codes for CASSYERAHNEQFF.

The V gene is TRBV6-1, the J gene TRBJ1-5; TRBD1 is a possible D gene (6 bases). The CDR3 spans 14 residues. V was trimmed by 7 bases and J by 6 bases, leaving 16 bases between them. Germline CDR1 reads MNHNS; CDR2 reads SASEGT. For the CDR3, the DNA is TGTGCCAGCACGGAAGGGGGGGCAAGTCAGCCCCAGCATTTT. It is translated as CASTEGGASQPQHF.

The chain recombines TRBV7-3 with TRBJ2-2; D may be TRBD1 (5 bases). This CDR3 is built from 13 residues. With 4 bases removed from V and 3 bases from J, the gap between germline ends came to 6 bases. Germline assignment: CDR1 SGHTA and CDR2 FQGTGA. The CDR3 loop is CASSSRDTGELFF. In DNA, the CDR3 is TGTGCCAGCAGCTCCAGGGACACCGGGGAGCTGTTTTTT.

The chain combines TRBV11-3 with TRBJ2-7; tentatively, D is TRBD2 (6 bases). Germline loops: CDR1 SGHNT, CDR2 YENEEA. This CDR3 has 13 amino acids. V gave up 4 bases and J gave up 7 bases, with 14 bases separating them. The CDR3 DNA sequence: TGTGCCAGCAGCTCGGGGGTTCTACAAGAGCAGTACTTC. Translated, it gives CASSSGVLQEQYF.

The V gene is TRBV4-2, the J gene TRBJ1-4; 7 positions match TRBD1. The CDR3 extends over 21 amino acids. Germline CDR1 is LGHNA and CDR2 is YNFKEQ. The junction had 25 bases not matched to a gene; V was cut back by 4 bases and J by 5 bases. The CDR3 region has the DNA TGTGCCAGCAGCCCGATCCCGCCCCGCATTTCATCACGGGGACAGAATGAAAAACTGTTTTTT. Encoded protein: CASSPIPPRISSRGQNEKLFF.

This clone was detected only a few times. The V and J genes are TRBV19 and TRBJ1-2, with D hard to call. V gave up 4 bases and J gave up 0 bases, with 12 bases separating them. CDR1 is LNHDA and CDR2 is SQIVND in the germline V gene (reference sequence). The CDR3 spans 15 residues. CDR3 residues: CASSRADNTNYGYTF. The CDR3 DNA is TGTGCCAGTAGTAGAGCCGACAACACTAACTATGGCTACACCTTC.

The gene calls are TRBV9 and TRBJ1-1; D unresolved. The length of the CDR3 is 14 residues. V was shortened by 0 bases and J by 4 bases, with 10 bases between the two germline ends. Germline V gives CDR1 SGDLS, CDR2 YYNGEE. CDR3 DNA sequence: TGTGCCAGCAGCGTAGGGGCGGGTGTCACTGAAGCTTTCTTT. Protein: CASSVGAGVTEAFF.

The chain couples TRBV7-9 to TRBJ2-1, with D tentatively TRBD1 or TRBD2 (5 bases each). V lost 2 bases to trimming and J lost 11 bases, with 7 bases between them. The germline V gene has CDR1 SEHNR and CDR2 FQNEAQ (reference sequence). This CDR3 spans 11 amino acids. The CDR3: CASSLTGQQFF. DNA for the CDR3: TGTGCCAGCAGCTTAACGGGACAGCAGTTCTTC.

J is TRBJ2-7 and V is TRBV2; 12 positions match TRBD2. V lost 7 bases to trimming and J lost 6 bases; unmatched junction nucleotides: 13. Germline V lookup: CDR1 SNHLY, CDR2 FYNNEI. This CDR3 spans 16 amino acids. CDR3 in amino acids: CASKVGTSGRPLEQYF. CDR3 coding DNA: TGTGCCAGCAAAGTGGGTACTAGCGGGAGGCCCCTCGAGCAGTACTTC.

The chain recombines TRBV7-9 with TRBJ2-7; 8 nucleotides match TRBD1. CDR3 length: 17 amino acids. Germline values: CDR1 SEHNR, CDR2 FQNEAQ (reference sequence). V was clipped by 8 bases and J by 4 bases; unmatched bases: 19. The CDR3 protein is CASQGQALGLSPYEQYF. CDR3 nucleotide sequence: TGTGCCAGCCAGGGACAGGCCCTCGGCCTCTCACCTTACGAGCAGTACTTC.

The V gene is TRBV10-3, the J gene TRBJ2-7; 11 bases agree with TRBD2. V shed 3 bases and J 2 bases; nucleotides not matched to a gene: 9. Germline CDR1 reads ENHRY; CDR2 reads SYGVKD. The length of the CDR3 is 17 residues. Here the CDR3 DNA reads TGTGCCATCAGTGAATTACTAGCGGGAGCCAACACCTACGAGCAGTACTTC. Translation gives CAISELLAGANTYEQYF.

The V gene is TRBV9, the J gene TRBJ2-1; 12 nucleotides agree with TRBD2. The germline CDR1 and CDR2 sequences are SGDLS and YYNGEE. The CDR3 covers 17 residues. With 0 bases clipped from V and 7 bases from J, the junction kept 8 bases outside the gene matches. The CDR3 coding sequence is TGTGCCAGCAGCGTAGCCTCCGGGACTAGCGGGTTAAATGAGCAGTTCTTC. Protein sequence: CASSVASGTSGLNEQFF.

The V gene is TRBV28, the J gene TRBJ1-4, with 10 nucleotides matching TRBD1. V gave up 6 bases and J gave up 7 bases; unmatched junction bases: 8. There are 15 residues in the CDR3. The germline V gene has CDR1 MDHEN and CDR2 SYDVKM. CDR3 residues: CASSLTRDRGEKLFF. The CDR3 DNA reads TGTGCCAGCAGCCTGACCCGGGACAGGGGTGAAAAACTGTTTTTT. Supplemented by reference TRBV28 and TRBJ1-4, the full variable domain reads DVKVTQSSRYLVKRTGEKVFLECVQDMDHENMFWYRQDPGLGLRLIYFSYDVKMKEKGDIPEGYSVSREKKERFSLILESASTNQTSMYLCASSLTRDRGEKLFFGSGTQLSVL.

On this clone: The sample carries other DNA sequences with the same CDR3. This rearrangement joins TRBV4-3 to TRBJ2-7; TRBD1 is a possible D gene (5 bases). The CDR3 has 14 amino acids. From germline, CDR1 is LGHNA and CDR2 YSLEER. V lost 0 bases to trimming and J lost 2 bases, with 8 bases between them. Here the CDR3 DNA reads TGCGCCAGCAGCCAAGATTCAGGGACCTACGAGCAGTACTTC. It encodes CASSQDSGTYEQYF.

V gene TRBV28 combines with J gene TRBJ1-2; 12 bases align to TRBD1. Per germline, CDR1 MDHEN and CDR2 SYDVKM. V shed 3 bases, J shed 0 bases, and the junction held 8 bases outside the gene matches. This CDR3 region has 18 residues. The CDR3 DNA reads TGTGCCAGCAGTTTTACCGGGACAGGGGGCTTGACTAACTATGGCTACACCTTC. This sequence encodes CASSFTGTGGLTNYGYTF.

CDR3 sequence (DNA): TGTGCCTGGAGTGTACCCCTGATTCACAGGGACCAAGAGACCCAGTACTTC. The encoded protein is CAWSVPLIHRDQETQYF. V usage is TRBV30 and J usage is TRBJ2-5; possible D gene TRBD1, 6 bases. Germline CDR1 reads GTSNPN; CDR2 reads SVGIG (reference sequence). Trimming removed 0 bases at V and 0 bases at J, with 17 bases between. This CDR3 contains 17 residues.

Only a few counts were recorded for this clone. The V gene is TRBV5-4, the J gene TRBJ1-1; perhaps TRBD1 as D (5 bases). CDR3 size: 15 residues. CDR1 and CDR2 (germline): SGHNT, YYREEE (reference sequence). The ends were cut back, 4 bases at V and 1 base at J, with 14 bases in the middle. CDR3 loop: CASSTPQGGNTEAFF. The DNA for the CDR3 is TGTGCCAGCAGCACCCCCCAGGGCGGGAACACTGAAGCTTTCTTT.